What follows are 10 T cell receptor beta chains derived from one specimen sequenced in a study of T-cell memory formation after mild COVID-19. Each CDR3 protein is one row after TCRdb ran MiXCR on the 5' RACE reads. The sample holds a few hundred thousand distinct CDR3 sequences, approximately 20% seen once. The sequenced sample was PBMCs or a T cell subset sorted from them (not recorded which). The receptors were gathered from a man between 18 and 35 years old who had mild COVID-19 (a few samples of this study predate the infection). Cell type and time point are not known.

The CDR3 sequence is CASSIRQGDTEAFF. CDR3 coding DNA: TGCGCCAGCAGCATAAGACAGGGGGACACTGAAGCTTTCTTT. V and J are TRBV5-1 and TRBJ1-1, with 9 bases fitting TRBD1. The junction had 4 bases not matched to a gene; V was cut back by 4 bases and J by 3 bases. The CDR3 sequence is 14 residues long. Germline CDR1 is SGHRS and CDR2 is YFSETQ.

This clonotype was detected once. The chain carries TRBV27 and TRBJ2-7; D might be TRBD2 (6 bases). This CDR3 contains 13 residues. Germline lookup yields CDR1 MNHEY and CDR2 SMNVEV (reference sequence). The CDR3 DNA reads TGTGCCAGCAGTCCAAGCCCCGGGACTCCTGAGGACGTC. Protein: CASSPSPGTPEDV.

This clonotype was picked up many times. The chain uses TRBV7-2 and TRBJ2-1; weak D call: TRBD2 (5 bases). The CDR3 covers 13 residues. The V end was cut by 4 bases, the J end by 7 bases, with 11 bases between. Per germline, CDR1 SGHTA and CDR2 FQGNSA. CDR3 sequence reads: CASSSSSWNEQFF. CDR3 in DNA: TGTGCCAGCAGCTCCTCTAGCTGGAATGAGCAGTTCTTC.

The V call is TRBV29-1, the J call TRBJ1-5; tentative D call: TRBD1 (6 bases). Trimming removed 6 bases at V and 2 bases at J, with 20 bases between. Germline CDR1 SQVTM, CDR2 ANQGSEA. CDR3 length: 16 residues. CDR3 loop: CSVVQQGTGGNQPQHF. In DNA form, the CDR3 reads TGCAGCGTGGTTCAACAGGGAACGGGGGGCAATCAGCCCCAGCATTTT.

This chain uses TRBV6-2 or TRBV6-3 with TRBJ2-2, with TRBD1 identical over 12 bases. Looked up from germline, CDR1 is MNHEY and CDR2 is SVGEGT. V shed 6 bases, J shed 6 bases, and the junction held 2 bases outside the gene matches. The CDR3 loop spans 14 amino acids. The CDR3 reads CASRGQGASGELFF. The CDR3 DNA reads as TGTGCCAGCAGGGGACAGGGGGCTTCCGGGGAGCTGTTTTTT.

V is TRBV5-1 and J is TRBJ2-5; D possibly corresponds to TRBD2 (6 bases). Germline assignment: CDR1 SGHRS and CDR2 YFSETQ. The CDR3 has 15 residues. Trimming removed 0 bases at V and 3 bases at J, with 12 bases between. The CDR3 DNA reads TGCGCCAGCAGCTTGGGAGGTAGCGGTGAAGAGACCCAGTACTTC. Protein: CASSLGGSGEETQYF.

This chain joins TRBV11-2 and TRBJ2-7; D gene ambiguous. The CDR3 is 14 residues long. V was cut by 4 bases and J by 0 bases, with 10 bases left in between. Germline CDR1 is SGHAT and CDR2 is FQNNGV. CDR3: CASSSRPASYEQYV. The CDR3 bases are TGTGCCAGCAGCTCCCGACCGGCCTCCTACGAGCAGTACGTC.

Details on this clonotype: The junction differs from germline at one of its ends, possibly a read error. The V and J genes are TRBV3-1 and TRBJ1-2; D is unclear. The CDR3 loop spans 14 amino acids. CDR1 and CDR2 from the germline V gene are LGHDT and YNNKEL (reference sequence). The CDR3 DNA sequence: TGTGCCGGCAGCCAGCAGACTCGTCTGGGGGGCTACACCTTC. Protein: CAGSQQTRLGGYTF. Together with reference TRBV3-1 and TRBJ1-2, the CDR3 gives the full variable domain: DTAVSQTPKYLVTQMGNDKSIKCEQNLGHDTMYWYKQDSKKFLKIMFSYNNKELIINETVPNRFSPKSPDKAHLNLHINSLELGDSAVYFCAGSQQTRLGGYTFGSGTRLTVV.

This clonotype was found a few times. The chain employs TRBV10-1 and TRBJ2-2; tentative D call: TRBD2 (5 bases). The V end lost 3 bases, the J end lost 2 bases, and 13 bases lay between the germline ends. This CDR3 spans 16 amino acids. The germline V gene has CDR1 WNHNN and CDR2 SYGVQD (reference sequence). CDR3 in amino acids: CASSDVGVGNTGELFF. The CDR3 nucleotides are TGCGCCAGCAGTGATGTCGGGGTAGGAAACACCGGGGAGCTGTTTTTT.

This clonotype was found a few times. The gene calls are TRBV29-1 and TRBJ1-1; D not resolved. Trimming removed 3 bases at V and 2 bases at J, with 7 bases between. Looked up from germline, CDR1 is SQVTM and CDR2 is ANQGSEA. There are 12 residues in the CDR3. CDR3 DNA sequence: TGCAGCGTTGAGGGCAGCAACACTGAAGCTTTCTTT. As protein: CSVEGSNTEAFF.